Sequencing of this T cell receptor beta chain was carried out in a study of shared clonotypes between healthy human individuals. Study results and caveats: Though the depth was large, rarefaction showed that sorted-subset sequencing was incomplete. Only blood underwent sampling, and tissue repertoires likely differ. Generally, estimated richness proved larger in naive subsets than it did in memory subsets.

Trimming cost V 5 bases and J 8 bases; bases outside gene matches: 12. Per the germline V gene, CDR1 is LNHDA and CDR2 is SQIVND (reference sequence). The CDR3 covers 15 residues. Naive CD8 cells lacked CD45RO and underwent positive selection for CCR7, leaving out terminally differentiated effector memory CD45RA+ cells. Comment on this clone: Its antigen remains unknown.

Repertoires were generated with immunoSEQ multiplex PCR, while TCRdb's copy carries only in-frame clones and drops some. The data show around 2,000,000 clones, with around 96% seen just once and 0.85% to 1.3% held by the top ten. This chain uses TRBV19 with TRBJ1-5, with 7 bases lining up with TRBD1. The receptor was isolated from a man aged 18 to 29 in good health. The specimen was naive CD8+ T cells sorted from blood. The CDR3 sequence is CASSVDRVGWEPQHF. CDR3 nucleotides: TGTGCCAGTAGTGTCGACAGGGTCGGATGGGAGCCCCAGCATTTT.